The sequence of this TCR beta chain was determined in a study of blood T cells in healthy people across ages. A second PCR, run for about 7 to 11 cycles, used a sample-barcoded 5' primer plus a J-beta primer mix. A tag from a template-switch adaptor with 12 random nucleotides marked each cDNA molecule. TCRdb used MiXCR to reprocess the 5' RACE reads, holding one entry per CDR3 protein. The sample has around 800,000 distinct CDR3 sequences, around 25% seen once. The CDR3 is 15 amino acids. The germline gives CDR1 MNHEY, CDR2 SMNVEV (reference sequence). V lost 2 bases to trimming and J lost 6 bases; unmatched junction nucleotides: 9. This clonotype was counted a few times. The sample also formed part of further work on T cells of mothers and their children. This second report adds: No clone of persistent microchimeric T cells was detected.

Source material: blood. The rearrangement joins TRBV27 to TRBJ2-7, with 8 positions matching TRBD1. This TCR derives from a boy younger than 18 in good health. The CDR3 bases are TGTGCCAGCAGTTTAGAGGCAGGGGGCCTGGGCGAGCAGTACTTC. Protein sequence: CASSLEAGGLGEQYF.